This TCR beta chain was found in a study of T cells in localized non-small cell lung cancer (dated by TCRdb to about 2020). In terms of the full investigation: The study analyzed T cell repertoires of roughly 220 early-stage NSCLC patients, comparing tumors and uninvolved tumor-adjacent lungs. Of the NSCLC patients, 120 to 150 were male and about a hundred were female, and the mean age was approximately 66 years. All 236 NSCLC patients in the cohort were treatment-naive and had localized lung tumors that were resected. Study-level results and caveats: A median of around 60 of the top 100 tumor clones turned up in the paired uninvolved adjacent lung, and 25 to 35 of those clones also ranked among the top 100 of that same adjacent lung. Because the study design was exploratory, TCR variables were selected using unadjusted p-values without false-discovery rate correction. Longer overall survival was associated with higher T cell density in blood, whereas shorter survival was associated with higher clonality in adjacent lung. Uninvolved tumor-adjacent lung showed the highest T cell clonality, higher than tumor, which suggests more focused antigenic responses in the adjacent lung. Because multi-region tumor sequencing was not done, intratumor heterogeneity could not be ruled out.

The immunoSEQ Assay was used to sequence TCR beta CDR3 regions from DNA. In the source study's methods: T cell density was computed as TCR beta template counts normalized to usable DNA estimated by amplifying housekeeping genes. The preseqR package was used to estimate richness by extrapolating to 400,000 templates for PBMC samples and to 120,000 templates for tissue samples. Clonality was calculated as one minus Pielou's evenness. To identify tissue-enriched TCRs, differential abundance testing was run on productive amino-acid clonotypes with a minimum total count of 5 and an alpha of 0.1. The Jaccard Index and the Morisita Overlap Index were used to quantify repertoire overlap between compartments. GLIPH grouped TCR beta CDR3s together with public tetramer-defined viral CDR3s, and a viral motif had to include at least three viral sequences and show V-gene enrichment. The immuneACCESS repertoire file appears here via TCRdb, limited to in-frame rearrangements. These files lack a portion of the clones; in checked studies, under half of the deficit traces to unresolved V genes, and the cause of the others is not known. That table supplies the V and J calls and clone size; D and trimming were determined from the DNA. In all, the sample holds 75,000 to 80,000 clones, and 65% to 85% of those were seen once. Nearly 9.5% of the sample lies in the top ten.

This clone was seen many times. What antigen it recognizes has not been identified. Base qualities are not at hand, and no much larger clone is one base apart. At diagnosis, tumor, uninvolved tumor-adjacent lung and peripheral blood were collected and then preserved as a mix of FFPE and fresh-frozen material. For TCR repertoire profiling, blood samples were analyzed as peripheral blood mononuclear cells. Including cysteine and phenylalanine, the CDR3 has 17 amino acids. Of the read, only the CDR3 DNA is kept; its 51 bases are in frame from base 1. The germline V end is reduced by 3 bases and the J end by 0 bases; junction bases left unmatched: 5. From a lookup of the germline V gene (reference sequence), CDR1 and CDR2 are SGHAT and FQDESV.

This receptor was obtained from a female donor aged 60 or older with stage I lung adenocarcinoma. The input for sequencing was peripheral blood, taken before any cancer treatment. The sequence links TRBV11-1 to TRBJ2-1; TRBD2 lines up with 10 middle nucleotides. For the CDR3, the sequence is CASSLPSGGGSYNEQFF. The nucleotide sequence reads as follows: TGTGCCAGCAGCTTGCCTAGCGGGGGCGGCTCCTACAATGAGCAGTTCTTC.